The rows below give T cell receptor beta chains drawn from one sample of a study of blood T cells in healthy people across ages. TCRdb reanalysed the 5' RACE reads using MiXCR and keeps one entry per CDR3 protein. The sample has about 640,000 distinct CDR3 sequences; approximately 59% are singletons. The sequencing input was blood. The origin of the receptors is a man aged 55 to 69 in good health. Each CDR3 is given with its conserved first and last residue. A D gene is named only where the DNA matches it firmly. Clone size is shown for a subset of rows, as once, few, many or a class of expanded clone.

NA | TRBJ1-6 | NA | TRBV20-1 | CSARSGTGDNSPLHF | TGCAGTGCTAGATCCGGGACGGGGGATAATTCACCCCTCCACTTT
NA | TRBJ1-6 | NA | TRBV9 | CASSVEIDTRANSPLHF | TGTGCCAGCAGCGTAGAAATCGACACGAGAGCAAATTCACCCCTCCACTTT
NA | TRBJ1-6 | NA | TRBV3-1 | CASRGTVDSPLHF | TGTGCCAGCAGAGGGACGGTCGATTCACCCCTCCACTTT
NA | TRBJ2-6 | few | TRBV7-9 | CASSPDDLDSGANVLTF | TGTGCCAGCAGCCCGGACGACCTGGACTCTGGGGCCAACGTCCTGACTTTC
TRBD1 | TRBJ1-2 | NA | TRBV11-2 | CASSLDLDRVYGYTF | TGTGCCAGCAGCTTGGACCTCGACAGGGTCTATGGCTACACCTTC
NA | TRBJ2-7 | NA | TRBV14 | CASSPGIHNEQYF | TGTGCCAGCAGTCCTGGGATTCACAATGAGCAGTACTTC
NA | TRBJ2-4 | few | TRBV7-2 | CASSPSGRGGYF | TGTGCCAGCAGCCCCTCAGGGCGGGGTGGGTACTTC
NA | TRBJ2-7 | few | TRBV25-1 | CASTPTGPHYEQYF | TGTGCCAGCACTCCGACCGGACCTCATTACGAGCAGTACTTC
TRBD2 | TRBJ2-1 | NA | TRBV3-1 | CASSQLAGSYNEQFF | TGTGCCAGCAGCCAACTAGCGGGCTCCTACAATGAGCAGTTCTTC
NA | TRBJ2-3 | few | TRBV12-3/TRBV12-4 | CASGGLTDTQYF | TGTGCCAGCGGGGGTCTCACAGATACGCAGTATTTT
NA | TRBJ2-7 | NA | TRBV20-1 | CSARHVLAAYEQYF | TGCAGTGCTCGACACGTCCTCGCAGCCTACGAGCAGTACTTC
NA | TRBJ2-5 | NA | TRBV10-3 | CAIRRDLGETQYF | TGTGCCATCAGGCGGGACCTAGGGGAGACCCAGTACTTC
TRBD2 | TRBJ2-5 | NA | TRBV28 | CASSLPSGEGVTQYF | TGTGCCAGCAGTTTACCTAGCGGGGAGGGGGTGACCCAGTACTTC
TRBD2 | TRBJ2-1 | NA | TRBV10-1 | CASSSSGVSYNEQFF | TGCGCCAGCAGTTCCAGCGGGGTGTCCTACAATGAGCAGTTCTTC
NA | TRBJ2-3 | NA | TRBV29-1 | CSVRASSTDTQYF | TGCAGCGTACGGGCCTCTAGCACAGATACGCAGTATTTT
NA | TRBJ2-7 | many | TRBV15 | CATPETRAYEQYF | TGTGCCACCCCGGAGACACGGGCCTACGAGCAGTACTTC
NA | TRBJ2-5 | NA | TRBV6-1 | CASRATGIQETQYF | TGTGCCAGCAGGGCGACAGGAATCCAAGAGACCCAGTACTTC
NA | TRBJ2-6 | NA | TRBV11-1 | CASRAGQSSGANVLTF | TGTGCCAGCAGAGCAGGACAGAGCTCTGGGGCCAACGTCCTGACTTTC
TRBD1 | TRBJ2-7 | few | TRBV7-2 | CASSTRQGGEQYF | TGTGCCAGCAGCACCCGACAGGGTGGCGAGCAGTACTTC
TRBD1 | TRBJ2-1 | NA | TRBV28 | CASSFRGTVNEQFF | TGTGCCAGCAGTTTCAGGGGGACGGTCAATGAGCAGTTCTTC
TRBD1 | TRBJ2-1 | NA | TRBV18 | CASSPRVQGANNEQFF | TGTGCCAGCTCACCACGGGTCCAGGGGGCCAACAATGAGCAGTTCTTC
NA | TRBJ2-5 | many | TRBV12-3/TRBV12-4 | CASIDGAYQETQYF | TGTGCCAGCATCGATGGGGCGTACCAAGAGACCCAGTACTTC
NA | TRBJ2-5 | NA | TRBV7-2 | CASRRQSQETQYF | TGTGCCAGCAGACGACAGAGCCAAGAGACCCAGTACTTC
TRBD2 | TRBJ2-1 | NA | TRBV7-2 | CASSLASGGAYNEQFF | TGCGCCAGCAGCCTCGCTAGCGGGGGAGCCTACAATGAGCAGTTCTTC
TRBD1 | TRBJ2-5 | NA | TRBV6-5 | CASSTGTGEQTQYF | TGTGCCAGCAGCACCGGGACAGGAGAGCAGACCCAGTACTTC
TRBD1 | TRBJ2-7 | few | TRBV12-3/TRBV12-4 | CASGTGREQYF | TGTGCCAGCGGGACAGGGCGAGAGCAGTACTTC
NA | TRBJ1-5 | NA | TRBV10-2 | CASRRDNNQPQHF | TGCGCCAGCAGACGGGACAACAATCAGCCCCAGCATTTT
NA | TRBJ2-6 | NA | TRBV9 | CASSHRPLGANVLTF | TGTGCCAGCAGCCACCGGCCTCTGGGGGCCAACGTCCTGACTTTC
TRBD2 | TRBJ2-5 | NA | TRBV10-3 | CAITVAGPLSNEQYF | TGTGCCATCACCGTAGCGGGGCCCCTCTCCAATGAGCAGTACTTC
NA | TRBJ1-1 | NA | TRBV18 | CASSTRVDTEAFF | TGTGCCAGCTCTACTCGGGTCGACACTGAAGCTTTCTTT
NA | TRBJ1-2 | few | TRBV25-1 | CASSARKGTTGVLGGYTF | TGTGCCAGCAGTGCCCGCAAGGGGACCACAGGAGTTCTGGGTGGCTACACCTTC
NA | TRBJ1-4 | NA | TRBV27 | CASSRDKGKLFF | TGTGCCAGCAGCCGGGACAAGGGAAAACTGTTTTTT
NA | TRBJ2-5 | NA | TRBV10-3 | CAISDGTSYETQYF | TGTGCCATCAGTGACGGGACGTCATACGAGACCCAGTACTTC
TRBD2 | TRBJ2-1 | NA | TRBV6-5 | CASSYSSGGGGRLGNEQFF | TGTGCCAGCAGTTACTCCAGCGGGGGGGGCGGACGACTCGGCAATGAGCAGTTCTTC
TRBD1 | TRBJ2-7 | NA | TRBV5-6 | CASSPGTGDTYNEQYF | TGTGCCAGCAGTCCAGGGACAGGGGATACCTACAATGAGCAGTACTTC
NA | TRBJ2-3 | once | TRBV11-2 | CASSLHLDTQYF | TGTGCCAGCAGCCTTCATTTAGATACGCAGTATTTT
NA | TRBJ1-6 | NA | TRBV28 | CASRPPGQGSPHHF | TGTGCCAGCAGACCCCCGGGCCAGGGTTCACCCCACCACTTT
TRBD1 | TRBJ1-6 | NA | TRBV5-1 | CASSSSTGTGIRSPLHF | TGCGCCAGCAGCTCATCTACCGGGACAGGGATTCGCTCACCCCTCCACTTT
TRBD1 | TRBJ1-2 | NA | TRBV27 | CASSSRTGIYGYTF | TGTGCCAGCAGTTCTCGGACAGGGATCTATGGCTACACCTTC
TRBD1 | TRBJ2-2 | NA | TRBV6-1 | CASSVQGADTGELFF | TGTGCCAGCAGTGTGCAGGGGGCTGATACCGGGGAGCTGTTTTTT
NA | TRBJ1-5 | NA | TRBV10-3 | CAISQGYDQPQHF | TGTGCCATCAGTCAGGGGTACGATCAGCCCCAGCATTTT
NA | TRBJ1-4 | NA | TRBV14 | CASSQEARGELFF | TGTGCCAGCAGCCAAGAAGCTCGGGGGGAACTGTTTTTT
TRBD1 | TRBJ2-1 | NA | TRBV18 | CASSPRTGGGGNEQFF | TGTGCCAGCTCACCTAGAACAGGGGGCGGTGGCAATGAGCAGTTCTTC
NA | TRBJ1-2 | NA | TRBV29-1 | CSVQAGGGDYGYTF | TGCAGCGTTCAAGCGGGGGGCGGTGACTATGGCTACACCTTC
NA | TRBJ1-4 | NA | TRBV5-1 | CASSREGGRSEKLFF | TGCGCCAGCAGCCGAGAAGGGGGGAGAAGTGAAAAACTGTTTTTT
TRBD2 | TRBJ2-3 | few | TRBV29-1 | CSVGGTSGSTDTQYF | TGCAGCGTTGGAGGGACTAGCGGGAGCACAGATACGCAGTATTTT
NA | TRBJ1-4 | NA | TRBV20-1 | CSARGGFRNEKLFF | TGCAGTGCTAGAGGTGGCTTTCGGAATGAAAAACTGTTTTTT
TRBD2 | TRBJ2-1 | NA | TRBV2 | CASRPTSSYNEQFF | TGTGCCAGCAGGCCGACTAGCTCGTACAATGAGCAGTTCTTC
TRBD1 | TRBJ1-6 | NA | TRBV12-5 | CASGLGGTVPRNSPLHF | TGTGCTAGTGGTTTGGGAGGGACAGTCCCTCGGAATTCACCCCTCCACTTT
TRBD2 | TRBJ2-3 | NA | TRBV29-1 | CSVLGLAGDPDTQYF | TGCAGCGTTCTTGGACTAGCGGGAGACCCGGATACGCAGTATTTT
NA | TRBJ2-6 | few | TRBV27 | CASSPPAGFGANVLTF | TGTGCCAGCAGTCCCCCAGCAGGGTTTGGGGCCAACGTCCTGACTTTC
NA | TRBJ1-2 | NA | TRBV12-3/TRBV12-4 | CASSTGLGSYGYTF | TGTGCCAGCAGTACAGGACTGGGAAGTTATGGCTACACCTTC
NA | TRBJ2-3 | NA | TRBV12-3/TRBV12-4 | CASSFSRVPGDMQYF | TGTGCCAGCAGTTTTTCGAGGGTGCCTGGGGATATGCAGTATTTT
NA | TRBJ1-2 | NA | TRBV9 | CASSATGRGYTF | TGTGCCAGCAGCGCCACAGGGAGGGGCTACACCTTC
NA | TRBJ2-7 | NA | TRBV20-1 | CSARDWAPYEQYF | TGCAGTGCTAGAGATTGGGCGCCCTACGAGCAGTACTTC
NA | TRBJ1-2 | few | TRBV21-1 | CATTGLDYGYTF | TGTGCCACCACGGGTCTCGACTATGGCTACACCTTC
TRBD2 | TRBJ2-5 | NA | TRBV5-1 | CASSLSQRGHQETQYF | TGCGCCAGCAGCTTGAGCCAGCGGGGGCACCAAGAGACCCAGTACTTC